The source of this T cell receptor beta chain is a study of blood T cell repertoires in COVID-19. Study details: Acute and convalescent COVID-19 specimens originated in the United States, Italy and Spain. The cDNA or gDNA used as material had been derived from T cells, B-cell-depleted T cells, or PBMCs.

Enrolled through a virtual design, the participants were between about 18 and 100 years of age and came from about two dozen US areas. Each participant's cohort was designated according to participant-reported clinical history. This CDR3 contains 16 residues. V lost 5 bases to trimming and J lost 3 bases; unmatched junction nucleotides: 11. CDR1 and CDR2 from the germline V gene are SGHTA and FQGNSA. Sequenced by immunoSEQ multiplex PCR; TCRdb stores in-frame clones only, minus some. Among a few hundred thousand clones listed, around 87% were seen once. Sequencing was done on a sample of PBMCs or T cells enriched from blood (not recorded which). This chain joins TRBV7-2 and TRBJ2-7; TRBD2 matches 9 bases. The sequence was collected from a young woman with acute COVID-19. CDR3 DNA: TGTGCCAGCAGCCTAGGGCCGGGGCGGGAGGGCTACGAGCAGTACTTC. Encoded protein: CASSLGPGREGYEQYF.